The clone carrying this T cell receptor (beta chain) was counted many times. Its target is not known. In germline, CDR1 is SGHTA, CDR2 FQGTGA. The CDR3 is made up of 14 amino acids. V was clipped by 2 bases and J by 7 bases; unmatched bases: 4. The entry originates in a study of regulatory T cells in long-lasting Graves disease. Investigators prepared the TCR beta libraries by applying iRepertoire HTBI primers and Arm-PCR of CDR3 regions. TCRdb ran MiXCR on the multiplex PCR reads and lists one entry per CDR3 protein. The profile shows 300,000 to 400,000 distinct CDR3 sequences, about 18% of them singletons. The time point here: newly diagnosed GD, antithyroid drugs for less than 3 months. RNA isolated from PBMCs was used to make the TCR library. Doctors identified Graves' disease using the American Thyroid Association guidelines. Regarding the study as a whole: Among samples with persistent disease, TRBV28, TRBJ1-2 and TRBJ2-5 were favored.

The source was peripheral blood mononuclear cells (PBMCs), collected at new diagnosis, from a patient treated with antithyroid drugs. This sequence was found in a female donor with Graves disease. This chain links TRBV7-3 with TRBJ2-2; 7 bases align to TRBD1. DNA of the CDR3: TGTGCCAGCAGCTTAGACAGGGATGGCGGGGAGCTGTTTTTT. It is translated as CASSLDRDGGELFF.